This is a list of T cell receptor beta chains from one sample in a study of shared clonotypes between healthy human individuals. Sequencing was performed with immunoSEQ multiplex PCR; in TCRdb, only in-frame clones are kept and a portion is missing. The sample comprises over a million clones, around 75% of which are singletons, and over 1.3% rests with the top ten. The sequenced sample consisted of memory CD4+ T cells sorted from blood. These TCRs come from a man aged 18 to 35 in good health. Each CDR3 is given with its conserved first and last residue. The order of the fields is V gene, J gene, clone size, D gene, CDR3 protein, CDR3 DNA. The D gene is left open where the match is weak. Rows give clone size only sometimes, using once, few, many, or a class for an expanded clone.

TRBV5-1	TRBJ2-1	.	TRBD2	CASSQLAGPYNEQFF	TGCGCCAGCAGTCAACTAGCGGGCCCTTACAATGAGCAGTTCTTC
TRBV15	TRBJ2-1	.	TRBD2	CATSRSSGDSEQFF	TGTGCCACCAGCAGATCTAGCGGAGATAGTGAGCAGTTCTTC
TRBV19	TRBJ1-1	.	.	CASSTKGRGNTEAFF	TGTGCCAGTAGTACAAAGGGGCGTGGTAACACTGAAGCTTTCTTT
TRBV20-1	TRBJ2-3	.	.	CSASHTDTQYF	TGCAGTGCTTCTCACACAGATACGCAGTATTTT
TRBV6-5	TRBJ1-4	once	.	CASSLGPGLYEKLFF	TGTGCCAGCAGTTTGGGGCCGGGACTTTATGAAAAACTGTTTTTT
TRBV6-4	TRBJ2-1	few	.	CARSGPALNEQFF	TGTGCCAGATCGGGACCCGCGCTCAATGAGCAGTTCTTC
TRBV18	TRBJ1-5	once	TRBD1	CASSPQGGNNQPQHF	TGTGCCAGCTCACCCCAGGGGGGGAACAATCAGCCCCAGCATTTT
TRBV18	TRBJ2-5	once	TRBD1	CASSDGTGAQETQYF	TGTGCCAGCTCGGATGGGACAGGGGCTCAAGAGACCCAGTACTTC
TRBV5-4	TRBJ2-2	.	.	CASSRRLGTGELFF	TGTGCCAGCAGCCGGAGGCTTGGAACCGGGGAGCTGTTTTTT
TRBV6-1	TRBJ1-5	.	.	CASSRGKTDQPQHF	TGTGCCAGCAGTAGAGGAAAAACGGATCAGCCCCAGCATTTT
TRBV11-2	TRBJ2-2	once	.	CASSFGQSNTGELFF	TGTGCCAGCAGCTTTGGACAGTCGAACACCGGGGAGCTGTTTTTT
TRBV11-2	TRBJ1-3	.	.	CASSLAGGGRTGNTIYF	TGTGCCAGCAGCTTAGCCGGTGGCGGGAGGACTGGAAACACCATATATTTT
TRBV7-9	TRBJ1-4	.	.	CASSRRGSVATNEKLFF	TGTGCCAGCAGCCGCCGCGGGAGTGTCGCAACTAATGAAAAACTGTTTTTT
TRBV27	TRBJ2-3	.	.	CASRGWGSTDTQYF	TGTGCCAGCAGGGGGTGGGGATCCACAGATACGCAGTATTTT